The 20 T cell receptor beta chains listed next were all sequenced from one sample in a study of blood T cells in healthy people across ages. A J-beta primer mix and a sample-barcoded 5' primer were used in a second PCR of roughly 6 to 11 cycles. TCRdb used MiXCR to reprocess the 5' RACE reads, holding one entry per CDR3 protein. The table includes around 500,000 distinct CDR3 sequences, around 27% detected once. These data were also reused for a study on T cells of mothers and their children.

Sequenced input: blood. The receptors stem from a boy between 2 and 15 years old in good health.

This clonotype was counted only a few times. The chain recombines TRBV4-3 with TRBJ2-5; D might be TRBD1 (6 bases). Matching the DNA end better, TRBJ2-7 makes the J call doubtful. CDR1 and CDR2 from the germline V gene are LGHNA and YSLEER. The CDR3 is 12 residues long. CDR3 region: CASSKTGREQYF. The CDR3 coding sequence is TGCGCCAGCAGCAAAACAGGGCGCGAGCAGTACTTC.

V and J are TRBV6-2 or TRBV6-3 and TRBJ2-5; D remains ambiguous. Germline CDR1 MNHEY, CDR2 SVGEGT. The CDR3 extends over 16 amino acids. Trimming shortened V by 4 bases and J by 2 bases, and 17 bases separated the two germline ends. CDR3: CASSSILQQPQETQYF. The DNA of the CDR3 is TGTGCCAGCAGTTCAATCCTGCAGCAACCACAAGAGACCCAGTACTTC.

The genes are TRBV4-1 and TRBJ1-1, with D maybe TRBD1 (6 bases). In germline, CDR1 is MGHRA, CDR2 YSYEKL. The CDR3 spans 16 residues. V was cut by 1 base and J by 1 base, with 13 bases left in between. The CDR3 sequence is CASSQVRGWWNTEAFF. The CDR3 DNA reads as TGCGCCAGCAGCCAAGTTAGGGGGTGGTGGAACACTGAAGCTTTCTTT.

V and J are TRBV10-3 and TRBJ1-2; no definite D call. This CDR3 has 13 residues. The V gene's germline CDR1 is ENHRY and CDR2 SYGVKD. V was trimmed by 3 bases and J by 7 bases, leaving 12 bases between them. CDR3 nucleotides: TGTGCCATCAGTGACTCTGGGGTGGGTGGCTACACCTTC. It is translated as CAISDSGVGGYTF.

This clonotype appeared a single time. The V and J genes are TRBV5-1 and TRBJ2-5; D is perhaps TRBD2 (6 bases). TRBJ2-1 explains the end of the DNA better; the J call may be wrong. The CDR3 has 13 amino acids. From germline, CDR1 is SGHRS and CDR2 YFSETQ. The CDR3, as DNA: TGCGCCAGCAGCTCCGAGGTGGGGAGGGAGCAGTTCTTC. Translating it yields CASSSEVGREQFF.

This clonotype was counted only a few times. The V gene is TRBV7-6, the J gene TRBJ2-5, with D perhaps TRBD2 (6 bases). The last part of the DNA fits TRBJ2-1 better; the J call may be wrong. CDR3 length: 17 residues. The germline CDR1 and CDR2 sequences are SGHVS and FNYEAQ. Here the CDR3 reads CASSCLARGYFFDEQFF. CDR3 bases: TGTGCCAGCAGCTGCCTCGCCCGGGGGTACTTTTTCGATGAGCAGTTCTTC.

This clonotype was recorded a few times. V gene TRBV7-3 combines with J gene TRBJ2-3, with 7 bases aligning to TRBD2. CDR3 length equals 19 residues. The ends lost 4 bases at V and 2 bases at J; junction bases unmatched: 18. Per the germline V gene, CDR1 is SGHTA and CDR2 is FQGTGA. The CDR3 coding sequence is TGTGCCAGCAGCTCACCTGGCCCAGGAGCGGGGCCGTTCACAGATACGCAGTATTTT. Its translation is CASSSPGPGAGPFTDTQYF.

The sample holds a few counts of this clonotype. This chain links TRBV5-1 with TRBJ2-3; TRBD2 might be the D (5 bases). V lost 4 bases and J 6 bases, leaving 15 bases between the germline ends. This CDR3 contains 14 residues. Germline loops: CDR1 SGHRS, CDR2 YFSETQ. The CDR3 sequence is CASSPGILTDTQYF. The CDR3 bases are TGCGCCAGCAGCCCGGGGATATTAACGGATACGCAGTATTTT. Looking up the rest from reference TRBV5-1 and TRBJ2-3 gives the full variable domain: KAGVTQTPRYLIKTRGQQVTLSCSPISGHRSVSWYQQTPGQGLQFLFEYFSETQRNKGNFPGRFSGRQFSNSRSEMNVSTLELGDSALYLCASSPGILTDTQYFGPGTRLTVL.

J is TRBJ2-5 and V is TRBV6-5; 15 bases line up with TRBD2. The CDR3 contains 17 residues. CDR1 and CDR2 from the germline V gene are MNHEY and SVGAGI. The ends lost 4 bases at V and 4 bases at J; junction bases unmatched: 7. In DNA form, the CDR3 reads TGTGCCAGCAGTTTCCTTTTGGGACTAGCGGGAGGAGAGACCCAGTACTTC. Protein product: CASSFLLGLAGGETQYF.

V is TRBV3-1 and J is TRBJ1-2, with D tentatively TRBD1 (6 bases). V shed 2 bases and J shed 6 bases, with 28 bases lying between them. There are 19 residues in the CDR3. Germline V gene lookup returns CDR1 LGHDT and CDR2 YNNKEL (reference sequence). CDR3 amino acids: CASSQPETQGTGDTDGYTF. In DNA, the CDR3 is TGTGCCAGCAGCCAACCTGAAACCCAAGGGACGGGGGACACGGATGGCTACACCTTC.

The chain is built from TRBV29-1 and TRBJ2-7; D is ambiguous. The J call may not be correct, given that the DNA end is closer to TRBJ2-5. From germline, CDR1 is SQVTM and CDR2 ANQGSEA. CDR3 length: 12 amino acids. In DNA form, the CDR3 reads TGCAGCGTTGAGACGCGGCAAGAGACCCAGTACTTC. This sequence encodes CSVETRQETQYF.

The chain combines TRBV7-2 with TRBJ2-7, with 8 bases matching TRBD1. Per germline, CDR1 SGHTA and CDR2 FQGNSA. V lost 1 base to trimming and J lost 4 bases; unmatched junction nucleotides: 9. The CDR3 consists of 16 residues. The CDR3 loop reads CASSLVTTGGWYEQYF. CDR3 DNA sequence: TGTGCCAGCAGCTTAGTTACAACAGGGGGTTGGTACGAGCAGTACTTC.

This clonotype has just a few counts. The V call is TRBV7-3, the J call TRBJ2-2, with 12 bases aligning to TRBD2. J lost 1 base, V lost 4 bases, and 10 bases had no gene match. Looked up from germline, CDR1 is SGHTA and CDR2 is FQGTGA. The CDR3 has 19 residues. The CDR3 sequence: CASSYDPPTSGGNTGELFF. The CDR3 DNA reads TGTGCCAGCAGCTACGATCCCCCGACTAGCGGGGGGAACACCGGGGAGCTGTTTTTT.

This clonotype was seen a few times. This chain connects TRBV4-1 to TRBJ1-2, with a weak D call TRBD1 (5 bases). CDR1 and CDR2 from the germline V gene are MGHRA and YSYEKL. V was clipped by 0 bases and J by 7 bases, with 12 bases between them. This CDR3 is 14 amino acids long. The CDR3 nucleotides are TGCGCCAGCAGCCAAGAAACGGGGCTGCGTGGCTACACCTTC. Translation gives CASSQETGLRGYTF.

Concerning this clonotype: The junction and the germline gene differ at one end; a read error may be behind it. V and J are TRBV29-1 and TRBJ2-4; TRBD2 might be the D (6 bases). The germline V gene has CDR1 SQVTM and CDR2 ANQGSEA. The CDR3 runs to 14 residues. CDR3 in amino acids: CSVAAKLAKNTQYF. The CDR3 DNA is TGCAGCGTCGCAGCGAAACTAGCCAAAAACACTCAGTACTTC.

CDR3 in DNA: TGTGCCAGCAGTACTCCGGGACCTGGAGGGTGGCAAGAGACCCAGTACTTC. Protein product: CASSTPGPGGWQETQYF. The gene calls are TRBV12-3 or TRBV12-4 and TRBJ2-5; a possible D gene is TRBD2 (6 bases). Deletions cut 5 bases from V and 2 bases from J, with 21 bases between. This CDR3 has 17 residues.

This clonotype was counted between two and nine times. This chain links TRBV4-1 with TRBJ2-5, with D unclear. The CDR3 length is 16 residues. V was pared by 0 bases and J by 0 bases, with 11 bases between. CDR1 is MGHRA and CDR2 is YSYEKL in the germline V gene. CDR3 protein: CASSQDRAEYQETQYF. The DNA for the CDR3 is TGCGCCAGCAGCCAAGATCGAGCCGAGTACCAAGAGACCCAGTACTTC.

This clonotype has only a few counts. The V call is TRBV21-1, the J call TRBJ2-5; the tabulated D call, TRBD1, remains unverified against the DNA. The better agreement between TRBJ2-7 and the DNA end casts doubt on the J call. TRBV21-1 is assigned pseudogene status. This CDR3 has 18 residues. CDR3 residues: CASSKSFIGDPECYEQYF. The CDR3 DNA reads as TGTGCCAGCAGCAAGTCATTTATCGGGGACCCGGAATGCTACGAGCAGTACTTC.

In its sample, this clonotype was seen many times. The chain joins TRBV5-6 to TRBJ2-7, with D possibly called TRBD1 or TRBD2 (5 bases each). The V end lost 3 bases, the J end lost 5 bases, and 12 bases lay between the germline ends. CDR1 is SGHDT and CDR2 is YYEEEE in the germline V gene. This CDR3 region has 13 residues. The CDR3 reads CASSYLRDHEQYF. The CDR3 region has the DNA TGTGCCAGCAGCTACCTCCGGGACCACGAGCAGTACTTC. Looking up the rest from reference TRBV5-6 and TRBJ2-7 gives the full variable domain: DAGVTQSPTHLIKTRGQQVTLRCSPKSGHDTVSWYQQALGQGPQFIFQYYEEEERQRGNFPDRFSGHQFPNYSSELNVNALLLGDSALYLCASSYLRDHEQYFGPGTRLTVT.

The gene calls are TRBV20-1 and TRBJ2-3; a weak D match, TRBD1 (6 bases). The V gene lost 2 bases and the J gene lost 3 bases, with 12 bases spanning the gap. This CDR3 has 14 amino acids. CDR1 DFQATT and CDR2 SNEGSKA come from the germline V gene (reference sequence). The CDR3 region has the DNA TGCAGTGCTAGAACCCTTGGACAGACAGATACGCAGTATTTT. Encoded protein: CSARTLGQTDTQYF.